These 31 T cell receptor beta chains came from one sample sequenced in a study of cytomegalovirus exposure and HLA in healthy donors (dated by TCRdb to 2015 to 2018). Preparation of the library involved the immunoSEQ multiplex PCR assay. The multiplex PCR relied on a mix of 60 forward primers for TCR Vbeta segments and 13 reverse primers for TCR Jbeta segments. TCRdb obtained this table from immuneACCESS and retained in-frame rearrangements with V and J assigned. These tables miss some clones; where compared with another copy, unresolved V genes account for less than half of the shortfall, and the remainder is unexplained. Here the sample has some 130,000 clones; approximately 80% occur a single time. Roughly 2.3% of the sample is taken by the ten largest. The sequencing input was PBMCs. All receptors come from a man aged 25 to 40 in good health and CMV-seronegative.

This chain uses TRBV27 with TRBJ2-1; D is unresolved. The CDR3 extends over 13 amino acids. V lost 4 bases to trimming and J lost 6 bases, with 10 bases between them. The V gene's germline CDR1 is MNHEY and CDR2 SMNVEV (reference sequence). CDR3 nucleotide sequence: TGTGCCAGCAGTTCCTTGCGTACCAATGAGCAGTTCTTC. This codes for CASSSLRTNEQFF.

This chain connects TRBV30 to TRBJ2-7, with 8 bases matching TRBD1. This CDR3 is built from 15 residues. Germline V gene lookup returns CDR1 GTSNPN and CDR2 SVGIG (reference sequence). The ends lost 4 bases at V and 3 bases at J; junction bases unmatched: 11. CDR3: CAWTPSRTGYYEQYF. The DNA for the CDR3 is TGTGCCTGGACCCCTTCCAGGACAGGGTACTACGAGCAGTACTTC.

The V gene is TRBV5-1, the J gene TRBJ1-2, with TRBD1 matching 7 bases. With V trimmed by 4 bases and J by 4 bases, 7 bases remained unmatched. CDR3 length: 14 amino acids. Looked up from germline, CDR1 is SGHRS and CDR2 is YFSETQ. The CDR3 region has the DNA TGCGCCAGCAGCCCGTCCGGGGACAGCTATGGCTACACCTTC. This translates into CASSPSGDSYGYTF.

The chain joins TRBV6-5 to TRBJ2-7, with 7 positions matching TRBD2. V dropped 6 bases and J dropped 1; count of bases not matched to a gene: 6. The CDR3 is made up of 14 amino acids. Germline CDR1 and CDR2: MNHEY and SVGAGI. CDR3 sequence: CASRPLRESYEQYF. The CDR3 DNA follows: TGTGCCAGCAGGCCTCTGCGGGAGTCCTACGAGCAGTACTTC.

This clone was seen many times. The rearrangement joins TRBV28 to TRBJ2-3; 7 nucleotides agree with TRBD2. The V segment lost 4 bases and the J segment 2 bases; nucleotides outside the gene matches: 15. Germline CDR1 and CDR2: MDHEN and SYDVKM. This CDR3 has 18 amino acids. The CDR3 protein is CASSSLLAEAPLTDTQYF. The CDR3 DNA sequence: TGTGCCAGCAGTTCCCTCCTAGCGGAGGCCCCACTCACAGATACGCAGTATTTT.

The CDR3 region has the DNA TGTGCCAGCAGCCCGCCCGTCGGGGTCCGGGGCGAGCAGTACTTC. Its protein product is CASSPPVGVRGEQYF. The rearrangement links TRBV7-9 to TRBJ2-7, with D tentatively TRBD2 (5 bases). Germline V gives CDR1 SEHNR, CDR2 FQNEAQ (reference sequence). V lost 5 bases and J 6 bases, leaving 20 bases between the germline ends. CDR3 length: 15 amino acids.

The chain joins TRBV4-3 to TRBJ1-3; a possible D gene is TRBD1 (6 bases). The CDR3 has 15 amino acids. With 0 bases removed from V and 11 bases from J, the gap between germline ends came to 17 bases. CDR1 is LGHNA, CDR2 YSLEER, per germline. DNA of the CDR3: TGCGCCAGCAGCCAAGAGGTGGGGTGGGGGGGCCCCATATATTTT. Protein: CASSQEVGWGGPIYF.

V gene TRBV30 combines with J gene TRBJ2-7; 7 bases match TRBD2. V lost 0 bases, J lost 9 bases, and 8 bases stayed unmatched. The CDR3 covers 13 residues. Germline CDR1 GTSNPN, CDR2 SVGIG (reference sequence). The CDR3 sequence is CAWSVASGGVQYF. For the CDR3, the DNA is TGTGCCTGGAGTGTTGCTAGCGGTGGTGTGCAGTACTTC.

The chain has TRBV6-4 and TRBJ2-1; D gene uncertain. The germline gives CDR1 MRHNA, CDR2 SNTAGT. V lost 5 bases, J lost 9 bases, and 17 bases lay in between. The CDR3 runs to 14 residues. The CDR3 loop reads CASSLTESYGEQFF. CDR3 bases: TGTGCCAGCAGTCTCACAGAAAGTTATGGTGAGCAGTTCTTC.

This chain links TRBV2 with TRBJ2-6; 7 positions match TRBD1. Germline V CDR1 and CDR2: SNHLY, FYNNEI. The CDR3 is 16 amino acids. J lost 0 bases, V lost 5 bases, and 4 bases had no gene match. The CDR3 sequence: CASSHDRASGANVLTF. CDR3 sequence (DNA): TGTGCCAGCAGTCACGACAGGGCCTCTGGGGCCAACGTCCTGACTTTC.

The chain's CDR3 is CSVSTDRYTDTQYF. The CDR3 nucleotides read TGCAGCGTTTCAACAGACAGATACACAGATACGCAGTATTTT. V gene TRBV29-1 combines with J gene TRBJ2-3; possible D gene TRBD1, 5 bases. Per germline, CDR1 SQVTM and CDR2 ANQGSEA. CDR3 size: 14 residues. V was cut by 5 bases and J by 2 bases, with 14 bases left in between.

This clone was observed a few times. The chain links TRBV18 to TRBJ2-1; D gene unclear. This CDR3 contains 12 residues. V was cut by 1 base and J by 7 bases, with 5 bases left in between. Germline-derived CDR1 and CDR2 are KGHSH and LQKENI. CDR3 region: CASSPQRNEQFF. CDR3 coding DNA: TGTGCCAGCTCACCACAGAGAAATGAGCAGTTCTTC.

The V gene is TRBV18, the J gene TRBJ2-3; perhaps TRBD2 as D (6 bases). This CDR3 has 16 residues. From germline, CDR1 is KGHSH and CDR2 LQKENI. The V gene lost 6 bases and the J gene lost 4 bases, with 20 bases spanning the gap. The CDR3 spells CASSPAGTLRADTQYF. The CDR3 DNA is TGTGCCAGCTCCCCCGCGGGAACCCTGAGGGCAGATACGCAGTATTTT.

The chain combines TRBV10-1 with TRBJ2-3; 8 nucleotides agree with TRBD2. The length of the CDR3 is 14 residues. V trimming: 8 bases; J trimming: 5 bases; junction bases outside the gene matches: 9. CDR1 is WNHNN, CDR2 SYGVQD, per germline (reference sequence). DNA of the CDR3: TGCGCCAGCTCTAATAGCGGGAAATTAGATACGCAGTATTTT. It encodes CASSNSGKLDTQYF.

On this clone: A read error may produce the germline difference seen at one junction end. The CDR3 is CSSSLGQGIGANVLTF. The CDR3 nucleotides are TGTTCCAGCAGCTTAGGACAGGGGATTGGGGCCAACGTCCTGACTTTC. The chain employs TRBV7-9 and TRBJ2-6; 9 bases fit TRBD1. Germline CDR1 reads SEHNR; CDR2 reads FQNEAQ (reference sequence). This CDR3 has 16 amino acids.

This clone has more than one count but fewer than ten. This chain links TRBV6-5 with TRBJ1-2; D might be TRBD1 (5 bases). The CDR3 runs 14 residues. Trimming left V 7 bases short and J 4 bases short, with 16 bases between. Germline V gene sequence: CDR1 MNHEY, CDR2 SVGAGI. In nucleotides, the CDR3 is TGTGCCAGCACCCGACTGGGGGGGAGCTATGGCTACACCTTC. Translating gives CASTRLGGSYGYTF.

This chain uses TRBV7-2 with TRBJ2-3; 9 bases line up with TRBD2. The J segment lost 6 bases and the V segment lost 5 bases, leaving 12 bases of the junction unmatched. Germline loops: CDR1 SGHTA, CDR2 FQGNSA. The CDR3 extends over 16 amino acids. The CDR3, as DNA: TGTGCCAGCAGCGAGGACTTCGAGGCGGGAGGGGATACGCAGTATTTT. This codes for CASSEDFEAGGDTQYF.

The CDR3 spells CASSPGSYEQYF. CDR3 nucleotide sequence: TGTGCCAGCAGCCCAGGGTCCTACGAGCAGTACTTC. The rearrangement uses TRBV7-9 and TRBJ2-7; TRBD1 might be the D (5 bases). The CDR3 runs to 12 residues. V was trimmed by 5 bases and J by 1 base, leaving 6 bases between them. Germline CDR1 SEHNR, CDR2 FQNEAQ (reference sequence).

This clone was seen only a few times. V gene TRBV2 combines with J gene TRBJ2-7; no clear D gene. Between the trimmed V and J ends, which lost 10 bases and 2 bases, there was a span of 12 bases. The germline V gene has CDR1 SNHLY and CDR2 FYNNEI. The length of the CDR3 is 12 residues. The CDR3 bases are TGTGCCACAGGCCCCTGGGCCTACGAGCAGTACTTC. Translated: CATGPWAYEQYF.

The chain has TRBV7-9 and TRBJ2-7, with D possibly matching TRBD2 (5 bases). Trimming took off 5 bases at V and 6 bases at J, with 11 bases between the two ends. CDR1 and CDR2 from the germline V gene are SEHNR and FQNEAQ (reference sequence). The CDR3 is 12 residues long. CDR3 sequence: CASSAGGREQYF. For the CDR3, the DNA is TGTGCCAGCAGCGCCGGCGGGCGCGAGCAGTACTTC.

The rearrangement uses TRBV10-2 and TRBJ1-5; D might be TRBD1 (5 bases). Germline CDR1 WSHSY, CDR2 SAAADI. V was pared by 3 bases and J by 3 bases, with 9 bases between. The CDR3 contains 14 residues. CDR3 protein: CASSDRVFNQPQHF. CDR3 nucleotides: TGCGCCAGCAGTGACAGGGTCTTCAATCAGCCCCAGCATTTT.

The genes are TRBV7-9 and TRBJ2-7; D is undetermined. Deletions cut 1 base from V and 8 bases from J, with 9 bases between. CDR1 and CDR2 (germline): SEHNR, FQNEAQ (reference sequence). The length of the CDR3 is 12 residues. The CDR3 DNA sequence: TGTGCCAGCAGCTTAGGGGCAGACCAGCAGTACTTC. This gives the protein CASSLGADQQYF.

This chain's CDR3 is CASSVTTGGGEKLFF. CDR3 nucleotide sequence: TGTGCCAGCAGCGTTACGACAGGGGGCGGGGAAAAACTGTTTTTT. This chain links TRBV9 with TRBJ1-4; 10 bases are shared with TRBD1. V lost 2 bases and J lost 8; bases outside the gene matches: 6. Germline loops: CDR1 SGDLS, CDR2 YYNGEE. CDR3 size: 15 residues. The full variable domain, in which reference TRBV9 and TRBJ1-4 provide the parts outside the CDR3, is DSGVTQTPKHLITATGQRVTLRCSPRSGDLSVYWYQQSLDQGLQFLIQYYNGEERAKGNILERFSAQQFPDLHSELNLSSLELGDSALYFCASSVTTGGGEKLFFGSGTQLSVL.

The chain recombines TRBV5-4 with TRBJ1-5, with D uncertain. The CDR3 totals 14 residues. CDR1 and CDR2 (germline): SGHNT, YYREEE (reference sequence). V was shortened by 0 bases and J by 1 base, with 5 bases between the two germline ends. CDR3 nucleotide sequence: TGTGCCAGCAGCTTGGGGCAGAGCAATCAGCCCCAGCATTTT. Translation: CASSLGQSNQPQHF.

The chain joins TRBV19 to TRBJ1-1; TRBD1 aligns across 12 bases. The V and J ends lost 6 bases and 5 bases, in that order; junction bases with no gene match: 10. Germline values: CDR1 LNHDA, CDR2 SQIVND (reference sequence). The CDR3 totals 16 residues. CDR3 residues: CASSLLPGQGATEAFF. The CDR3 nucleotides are TGTGCCAGTAGCCTTCTTCCGGGACAGGGGGCGACTGAAGCTTTCTTT.

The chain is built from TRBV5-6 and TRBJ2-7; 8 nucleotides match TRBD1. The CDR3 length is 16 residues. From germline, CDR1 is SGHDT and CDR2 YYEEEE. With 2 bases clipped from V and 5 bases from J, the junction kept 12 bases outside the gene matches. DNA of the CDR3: TGTGCCAGCAGCTTCTCTTACAGGGGGGCGCCCGACGAGCAGTACTTC. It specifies CASSFSYRGAPDEQYF.

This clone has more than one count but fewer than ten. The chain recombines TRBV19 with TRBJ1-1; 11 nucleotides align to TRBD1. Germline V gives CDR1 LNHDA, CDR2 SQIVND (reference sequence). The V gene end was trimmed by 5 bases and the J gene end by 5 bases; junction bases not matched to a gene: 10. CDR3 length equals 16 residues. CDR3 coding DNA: TGTGCCAGTAGTCCCGGGACAGGGGGATTGAGGACTGAAGCTTTCTTT. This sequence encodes CASSPGTGGLRTEAFF.

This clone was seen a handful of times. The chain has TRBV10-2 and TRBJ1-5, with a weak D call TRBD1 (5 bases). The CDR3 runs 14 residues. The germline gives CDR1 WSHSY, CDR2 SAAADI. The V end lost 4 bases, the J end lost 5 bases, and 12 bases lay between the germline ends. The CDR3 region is CASSGDRRHQPQHF. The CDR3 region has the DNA TGCGCCAGCAGTGGCGACAGAAGGCATCAGCCCCAGCATTTT.

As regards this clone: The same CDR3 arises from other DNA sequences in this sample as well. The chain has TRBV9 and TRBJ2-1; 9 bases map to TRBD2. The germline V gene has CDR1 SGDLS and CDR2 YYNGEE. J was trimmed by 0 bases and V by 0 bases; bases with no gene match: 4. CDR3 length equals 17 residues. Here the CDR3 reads CASSVGLAGSSYNEQFF. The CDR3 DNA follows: TGTGCCAGCAGCGTAGGCCTAGCGGGGAGCTCCTACAATGAGCAGTTCTTC. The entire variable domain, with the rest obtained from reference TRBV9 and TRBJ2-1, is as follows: DSGVTQTPKHLITATGQRVTLRCSPRSGDLSVYWYQQSLDQGLQFLIQYYNGEERAKGNILERFSAQQFPDLHSELNLSSLELGDSALYFCASSVGLAGSSYNEQFFGPGTRLTVL.

The CDR3 loop reads CASSFRLADQSSYNEQFF. The CDR3 nucleotides read TGTGCCAGCAGTTTCAGACTAGCGGACCAAAGCTCCTACAATGAGCAGTTCTTC. The chain carries TRBV28 and TRBJ2-1, with 9 bases fitting TRBD2. After removal of 3 bases from V and 0 bases from J, the junction contained 9 bases not matched to a gene. The germline V gene has CDR1 MDHEN and CDR2 SYDVKM. The CDR3 runs to 18 residues.

The CDR3 DNA follows: TGTGCCAGCAGTCACAGGGGGCAAGCTGGAAACACCATATATTTT. Residues: CASSHRGQAGNTIYF. The chain carries TRBV6-6 and TRBJ1-3, with 9 bases fitting TRBD1. Germline CDR1 MNHNY, CDR2 SVGAGI (reference sequence). The V segment lost 5 bases and the J segment 2 bases; nucleotides outside the gene matches: 4. This CDR3 is built from 15 residues.